The clone carrying this TCR beta chain was recorded many times. Its antigen is still unknown. This sample was taken from a study of CD8+CD57+ T cells in acquired aplastic anemia. About the study: Quantities of DNA derived from sorted CD4+ and CD8+ cells averaged approximately 3.3 ug. Some 10 million reads were obtained on average for healthy donor CD4+ cells. General study points: A significant difference in CD8+ Simpson's diversity between patients and controls was not found. Overlap between patients and controls comprised roughly 28 CD8+ CDR3 sequences.

The V gene end was trimmed by 6 bases and the J gene end by 1 base; junction bases not matched to a gene: 1. The CDR3 is made up of 13 amino acids. Germline CDR1 reads PRHDT; CDR2 reads FYEKMQ (reference sequence). CDR3 and TCR beta VDJ profiling relied on a genomic DNA template. A single record per CDR3 protein comes from TCRdb applying MiXCR to the reads. This sample carries around 150,000 distinct CDR3 sequences, about 40% of them seen once, and the ten largest clones take around 8.4%. The sample taken for sequencing was sorted CD4+, CD8+, or CD8+CD57+ T cells (not recorded which) from PBMCs. This receptor was obtained from a human donor in good health, serving as a control. V and J are TRBV13 and TRBJ2-7; 9 bases line up with TRBD1. Written as DNA, the CDR3 is TGTGCCAGCAGGGGGACAGGGTCCTACGAGCAGTACTTC. Encoded protein: CASRGTGSYEQYF.